Here is one T cell receptor beta chain with its context. The target antigen is unknown. Compared with germline, one end of the junction differs, possibly owing to a read error. The CDR3 runs 15 residues. Germline CDR1 is SEHNR and CDR2 is FQNEAQ (reference sequence). TCRdb reprocessed the RT-PCR reads via MiXCR and lists one record per CDR3 protein. The table records more than 150,000 distinct CDR3 sequences, about 10% of them present only once. The sample belongs to a study of response to subunit inactivated influenza vaccine. Study findings and constraints: Each seasonal influenza vaccination, the authors suggested, recruits few new T cells.

The material sequenced was CD8+ T cells sorted from PBMCs, taken about 23 months after vaccination. This receptor was taken from a man aged 50 to 69 who received an inactivated influenza vaccine. This chain connects TRBV7-9 to TRBJ2-3, with 9 bases fitting TRBD2. CDR3 amino acids: CASSYLGTSIDTQYF. The CDR3 region has the DNA TGTGCTAGCAGCTACCTAGGGACTAGCATAGATACGCAGTATTTT.